The 28 T cell receptor beta chains below come from one sample, sequenced in a study of identical twins. From the 5' RACE reads, TCRdb called clonotypes with MiXCR, one entry per CDR3 protein. The table has approximately 220,000 distinct CDR3 sequences, 6.5% to 8.5% seen once. The same sample was also studied in work on yellow fever vaccine responses in identical twins.

What was sequenced was memory (CD45RO+) T cells sorted from blood. The source is a woman under 30 in good health.

This clonotype was seen ten or more times. The gene calls are TRBV15 and TRBJ2-4; TRBD1 is a possible D gene (5 bases). CDR3 length: 15 amino acids. Trimming took off 5 bases at V and 0 bases at J, with 11 bases between the two ends. In germline, CDR1 is LNHNV, CDR2 YYDKDF (reference sequence). The CDR3 region is CATSPTALAKNIQYF. CDR3 DNA: TGTGCCACCAGCCCGACAGCCCTAGCCAAAAACATTCAGTACTTC.

This clonotype turned up a few times. The chain uses TRBV6-1 and TRBJ2-1, with D perhaps matching TRBD2 (5 bases). The CDR3 spans 17 residues. Germline-derived CDR1 and CDR2 are MNHNS and SASEGT. The V end lost 6 bases, the J end lost 5 bases, and 23 bases lay between the germline ends. Here the CDR3 DNA reads TGTGCCAGCAGCCCACAACTTCTGAGCGGCCAGAACAATGAGCAGTTCTTC. Protein product: CASSPQLLSGQNNEQFF.

This chain links TRBV30 with TRBJ2-2, with TRBD1 as a possible D gene (6 bases). V was trimmed by 0 bases and J by 7 bases, leaving 12 bases between them. Per germline, CDR1 GTSNPN and CDR2 SVGIG (reference sequence). The CDR3 sequence is 14 residues long. The CDR3 DNA is TGTGCCTGGAGTGTATTACAGGGAAACGGGGAGCTGTTTTTT. Translating gives CAWSVLQGNGELFF.

The chain combines TRBV5-1 with TRBJ2-5, with unresolved D. This CDR3 is 16 amino acids long. From germline, CDR1 is SGHRS and CDR2 YFSETQ. The germline V and J ends were trimmed by 3 bases and 7 bases, with 22 bases remaining between them. CDR3 DNA sequence: TGCGCCAGCAGCTGGGGTTCGACGCCCAAGGTGGGGACCCAGTACTTC. Translating gives CASSWGSTPKVGTQYF.

The table lists this clonotype with a few counts. V and J are TRBV6-2 or TRBV6-3 and TRBJ1-2, with 9 nucleotides matching TRBD1. Germline loops: CDR1 MNHEY, CDR2 SVGEGT. The J segment lost 10 bases and the V segment lost 6 bases, leaving 9 bases of the junction unmatched. The CDR3 sequence is 13 residues long. The CDR3 sequence: CASRTGTGIDYTF. CDR3 DNA: TGTGCCAGCAGGACCGGGACAGGGATAGACTACACCTTC.

Ten or more counts support this clonotype. This chain connects TRBV29-1 to TRBJ1-1, with unresolved D. Per the germline V gene, CDR1 is SQVTM and CDR2 is ANQGSEA. V gave up 2 bases and J gave up 0 bases, with 7 bases separating them. The length of the CDR3 is 13 residues. The CDR3 DNA reads as TGCAGCGTTGAACAACAGATGAACACTGAAGCTTTCTTT. Its translation: CSVEQQMNTEAFF.

This chain joins TRBV4-3 and TRBJ2-4; D is ambiguous. The V gene lost 3 bases and the J gene lost 8 bases, with 14 bases spanning the gap. The CDR3 is 14 residues long. Looked up from germline, CDR1 is LGHNA and CDR2 is YSLEER. CDR3 sequence: CASSHPGSPDIQYF. In DNA, the CDR3 is TGCGCCAGCAGCCACCCCGGCAGCCCGGACATTCAGTACTTC.

CDR3 loop: CSATDNLRADQYF. The CDR3 coding sequence is TGCAGTGCCACCGACAACCTACGAGCAGATCAGTACTTC. The V call is TRBV20-1, the J call TRBJ2-7; D not resolved. Germline V gene sequence: CDR1 DFQATT, CDR2 SNEGSKA (reference sequence). The CDR3 length is 13 residues. Trimming took off 6 bases at V and 10 bases at J, with 22 bases between the two ends.

The table lists this clonotype with many counts. The chain has TRBV6-6 and TRBJ2-2; D call uncertain. This CDR3 spans 12 amino acids. The germline CDR1 and CDR2 sequences are MNHNY and SVGAGI (reference sequence). V shed 5 bases and J shed 7 bases, with 8 bases lying between them. The CDR3 spells CASSLGNGELFF. In DNA, the CDR3 is TGTGCCAGCAGTCTAGGGAACGGGGAGCTGTTTTTT.

This clonotype has at least ten counts. This sequence joins TRBV5-1 and TRBJ2-5, with TRBD1 as a possible D gene (5 bases). The CDR3 totals 14 residues. From germline, CDR1 is SGHRS and CDR2 YFSETQ. Deletions cut 4 bases from V and 3 bases from J, with 13 bases between. In DNA form, the CDR3 reads TGCGCCAGCAGCCCTTCCGACAGCAAAGAGACCCAGTACTTC. Amino acids: CASSPSDSKETQYF.

This clonotype showed up just a few times. The chain recombines TRBV20-1 with TRBJ2-3; TRBD1 aligns across 7 bases. V lost 2 bases and J lost 0; bases outside the gene matches: 11. Germline loops: CDR1 DFQATT, CDR2 SNEGSKA (reference sequence). The CDR3 has 17 residues. The CDR3: CSARLNRDSVSTDTQYF. The CDR3 DNA reads as TGCAGTGCTAGACTCAACCGGGACAGCGTAAGCACAGATACGCAGTATTTT.

By frequency in the sample, this clonotype is medium-sized (0.01 to 0.1%). V and J are TRBV24-1 and TRBJ2-3; 9 bases match TRBD2. Looked up from germline, CDR1 is KGHDR and CDR2 is SFDVKD. CDR3 size: 16 residues. Trimming took 4 bases from V and 2 from J; bases not matched to a gene: 6. The CDR3 nucleotides read TGTGCCACCAGTGAGGCGGGAGGGATTGCCACAGATACGCAGTATTTT. Its translation is CATSEAGGIATDTQYF.

This chain uses TRBV6-5 with TRBJ1-6; D not resolved. The CDR3 is 16 residues long. V lost 0 bases to trimming and J lost 6 bases, with 12 bases between them. Germline V gene lookup returns CDR1 MNHEY and CDR2 SVGAGI. CDR3 sequence reads: CASSYSSLGSNSPLHF. Written as DNA, the CDR3 is TGTGCCAGCAGTTACTCGAGTCTGGGAAGTAATTCACCCCTCCACTTT.

The chain recombines TRBV6-1 with TRBJ1-4; D gene ambiguous. The CDR3 sequence is 13 residues long. The V gene lost 5 bases and the J gene lost 7 bases, with 11 bases spanning the gap. Germline V CDR1 and CDR2: MNHNS, SASEGT. The CDR3 nucleotides read TGTGCCAGCAGTCCTGCAATGGGTGAAAAACTGTTTTTT. Translating it yields CASSPAMGEKLFF.

The table lists this clonotype with many counts. J is TRBJ1-1 and V is TRBV24-1; D ambiguous. V lost 2 bases, J lost 0 bases, and 9 bases lay in between. Per germline, CDR1 KGHDR and CDR2 SFDVKD. The CDR3 consists of 15 residues. The CDR3 DNA reads TGTGCCACCAGTGATTCCAAAGGGATGAACACTGAAGCTTTCTTT. Its translation: CATSDSKGMNTEAFF.

This clonotype turned up a few times. This rearrangement joins TRBV7-2 to TRBJ2-7; possibly TRBD1 or TRBD2 for D (5 bases each). The germline gives CDR1 SGHTA, CDR2 FQGNSA. The CDR3 runs 14 residues. Trimming took off 3 bases at V and 6 bases at J, with 15 bases between the two ends. This CDR3 is CASSFRGVTSEQYF. CDR3 bases: TGTGCCAGCAGCTTTCGAGGGGTCACAAGCGAGCAGTACTTC.

In its sample, this clonotype was seen a few times. The V call is TRBV14, the J call TRBJ2-1; a weak D match, TRBD1 (6 bases). Germline V CDR1 and CDR2: SGHDN, FVKESK. The CDR3 has 16 residues. V gave up 0 bases and J gave up 3 bases, with 12 bases separating them. The DNA of the CDR3 is TGTGCCAGCAGCCAAGAAACAGGGATAAGCTACAATGAGCAGTTCTTC. This sequence encodes CASSQETGISYNEQFF.

This clonotype has ten or more counts. This chain connects TRBV27 to TRBJ2-3, with 7 bases lining up with TRBD2. Germline loops: CDR1 MNHEY, CDR2 SMNVEV (reference sequence). This CDR3 is 17 amino acids long. J lost 1 base, V lost 5 bases, and 12 bases had no gene match. The CDR3 nucleotides read TGTGCCAGCAGTCTCCGTTCCAATCTAGCGGGCACAGATACGCAGTATTTT. Translated: CASSLRSNLAGTDTQYF.

This chain joins TRBV3-1 and TRBJ2-7; 7 nucleotides match TRBD2. The V gene's germline CDR1 is LGHDT and CDR2 YNNKEL (reference sequence). The CDR3 covers 14 residues. The V and J ends lost 3 bases and 5 bases, in that order; junction bases with no gene match: 7. CDR3 region: CASSHQSGTHEQYF. CDR3 in DNA: TGTGCCAGCAGCCATCAGAGCGGGACCCACGAGCAGTACTTC.

V usage is TRBV6-2 or TRBV6-3 and J usage is TRBJ2-7; the D gene could be TRBD1 or TRBD2 (5 bases each). V was trimmed by 8 bases and J by 0 bases, leaving 17 bases between them. From germline, CDR1 is MNHEY and CDR2 SVGEGT. The CDR3 is made up of 15 amino acids. CDR3 residues: CASLRGEGPSYEQYF. CDR3 in DNA: TGTGCCAGCCTCCGGGGCGAAGGCCCCTCCTACGAGCAGTACTTC.

This chain connects TRBV4-1 to TRBJ2-3, with D perhaps being TRBD1 or TRBD2 (5 bases each). Germline V gene lookup returns CDR1 MGHRA and CDR2 YSYEKL. Deletions cut 2 bases from V and 5 bases from J, with 11 bases between. This CDR3 comprises 14 residues. The CDR3 loop is CASSQRDSGDTQYF. DNA for the CDR3: TGCGCCAGCAGCCAACGAGACAGCGGAGATACGCAGTATTTT.

V and J are TRBV20-1 and TRBJ2-7; 14 positions agree with TRBD2. The CDR3 contains 18 residues. V shed 1 base, J shed 3 bases, and the junction held 11 bases outside the gene matches. The V gene's germline CDR1 is DFQATT and CDR2 SNEGSKA (reference sequence). This CDR3 is CSARGLETSGRALYEQYF. The CDR3 nucleotides are TGCAGTGCTAGAGGTTTGGAGACTAGCGGGAGGGCTCTCTACGAGCAGTACTTC.

The CDR3: CASSLVRLAHSTDTQYF. The CDR3 DNA is TGTGCCAGCAGTTTAGTACGACTAGCCCATAGCACAGATACGCAGTATTTT. V and J are TRBV27 and TRBJ2-3; the match to TRBD2 covers 7 bases. V trimming: 2 bases; J trimming: 0 bases; junction bases outside the gene matches: 8. This CDR3 comprises 17 residues. Germline V gene lookup returns CDR1 MNHEY and CDR2 SMNVEV (reference sequence).

This clonotype was detected ten times or more. V and J are TRBV11-2 and TRBJ2-1, with 9 positions matching TRBD2. Germline-derived CDR1 and CDR2 are SGHAT and FQNNGV. The junction had 11 bases not matched to a gene; V was cut back by 1 base and J by 1 base. This CDR3 has 19 amino acids. CDR3 nucleotides: TGTGCCAGCAGCTTAGGTACGGGACTAGCAGACGTTTCCTACAATGAGCAGTTCTTC. Residues: CASSLGTGLADVSYNEQFF.

Only a few counts were recorded for this clonotype. The CDR3: CASSGQGENSPLHF. CDR3 nucleotide sequence: TGTGCCAGCAGTGGCCAGGGGGAGAATTCACCCCTCCACTTT. The V call is TRBV6-1, the J call TRBJ1-6, with 7 bases matching TRBD1. The CDR3 consists of 14 residues. V lost 4 bases, J lost 7 bases, and 4 bases stayed unmatched. The germline V gene encodes CDR1 MNHNS and CDR2 SASEGT.

This clonotype occurred a few times. The rearrangement uses TRBV10-1 and TRBJ2-2; tentatively, D is TRBD2 (5 bases). Germline CDR1 WNHNN, CDR2 SYGVQD (reference sequence). V lost 6 bases and J lost 1, with 9 bases in between. The CDR3 has 14 residues. The CDR3 region has the DNA TGCGCCAGCAGCAAAAGCGGGAACACCGGGGAGCTGTTTTTT. Amino acids: CASSKSGNTGELFF.

CDR3 residues: CADETSGAPRRTGELFF. The DNA for the CDR3 is TGTGCCGACGAGACTAGCGGAGCCCCTCGAAGAACCGGGGAGCTGTTTTTT. The chain is built from TRBV21-1 and TRBJ2-2; the table names TRBD2, a call not compared with the DNA. TRBV21-1 is an annotated pseudogene. CDR3 length equals 17 residues.

This clonotype was picked up many times. The chain carries TRBV10-3 and TRBJ2-2; a weak D match, TRBD1 (6 bases). The V gene's germline CDR1 is ENHRY and CDR2 SYGVKD. This CDR3 spans 13 amino acids. CDR3 in DNA: TGTGCTTCAGGGGTAACGAACACCGGGGAGCTGTTTTTT. Translating gives CASGVTNTGELFF.